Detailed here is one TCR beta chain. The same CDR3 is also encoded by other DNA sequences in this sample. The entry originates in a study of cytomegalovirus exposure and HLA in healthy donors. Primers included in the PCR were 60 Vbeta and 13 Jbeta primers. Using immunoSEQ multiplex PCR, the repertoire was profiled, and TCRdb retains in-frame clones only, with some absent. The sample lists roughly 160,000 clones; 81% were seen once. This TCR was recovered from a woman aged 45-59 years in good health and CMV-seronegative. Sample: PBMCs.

CDR3 bases: TGTGCCACCAAAGAACGCGGGACAGGATACACTGAAGCTTTCTTT. Its protein is CATKERGTGYTEAFF. The rearrangement joins TRBV5-6 to TRBJ1-1; TRBD1 agrees at 8 bases. The CDR3 totals 15 residues. V shed 9 bases and J 3 bases; nucleotides not matched to a gene: 13. The germline V gene encodes CDR1 SGHDT and CDR2 YYEEEE. The full variable domain, its missing parts supplied by reference TRBV5-6 and TRBJ1-1, is DAGVTQSPTHLIKTRGQQVTLRCSPKSGHDTVSWYQQALGQGPQFIFQYYEEEERQRGNFPDRFSGHQFPNYSSELNVNALLLGDSALYLCATKERGTGYTEAFFGQGTRLTVV.